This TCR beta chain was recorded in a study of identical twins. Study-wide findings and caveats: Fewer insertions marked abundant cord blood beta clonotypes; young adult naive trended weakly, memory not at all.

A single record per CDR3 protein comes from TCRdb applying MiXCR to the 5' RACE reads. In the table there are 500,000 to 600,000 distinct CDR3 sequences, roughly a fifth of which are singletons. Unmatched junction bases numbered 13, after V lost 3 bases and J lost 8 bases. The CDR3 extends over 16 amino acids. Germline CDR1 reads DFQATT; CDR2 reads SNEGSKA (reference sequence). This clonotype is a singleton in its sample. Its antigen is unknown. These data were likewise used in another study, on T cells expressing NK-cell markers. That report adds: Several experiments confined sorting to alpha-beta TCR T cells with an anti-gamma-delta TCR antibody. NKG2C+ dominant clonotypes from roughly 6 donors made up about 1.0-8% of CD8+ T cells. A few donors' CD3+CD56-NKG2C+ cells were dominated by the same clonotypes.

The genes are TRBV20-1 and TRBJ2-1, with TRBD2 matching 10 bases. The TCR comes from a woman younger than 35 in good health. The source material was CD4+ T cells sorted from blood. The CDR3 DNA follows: TGCAGTGCTAGCACCCTTCTAGCGGGGGCTAAGGATGAGCAGTTCTTC. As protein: CSASTLLAGAKDEQFF.